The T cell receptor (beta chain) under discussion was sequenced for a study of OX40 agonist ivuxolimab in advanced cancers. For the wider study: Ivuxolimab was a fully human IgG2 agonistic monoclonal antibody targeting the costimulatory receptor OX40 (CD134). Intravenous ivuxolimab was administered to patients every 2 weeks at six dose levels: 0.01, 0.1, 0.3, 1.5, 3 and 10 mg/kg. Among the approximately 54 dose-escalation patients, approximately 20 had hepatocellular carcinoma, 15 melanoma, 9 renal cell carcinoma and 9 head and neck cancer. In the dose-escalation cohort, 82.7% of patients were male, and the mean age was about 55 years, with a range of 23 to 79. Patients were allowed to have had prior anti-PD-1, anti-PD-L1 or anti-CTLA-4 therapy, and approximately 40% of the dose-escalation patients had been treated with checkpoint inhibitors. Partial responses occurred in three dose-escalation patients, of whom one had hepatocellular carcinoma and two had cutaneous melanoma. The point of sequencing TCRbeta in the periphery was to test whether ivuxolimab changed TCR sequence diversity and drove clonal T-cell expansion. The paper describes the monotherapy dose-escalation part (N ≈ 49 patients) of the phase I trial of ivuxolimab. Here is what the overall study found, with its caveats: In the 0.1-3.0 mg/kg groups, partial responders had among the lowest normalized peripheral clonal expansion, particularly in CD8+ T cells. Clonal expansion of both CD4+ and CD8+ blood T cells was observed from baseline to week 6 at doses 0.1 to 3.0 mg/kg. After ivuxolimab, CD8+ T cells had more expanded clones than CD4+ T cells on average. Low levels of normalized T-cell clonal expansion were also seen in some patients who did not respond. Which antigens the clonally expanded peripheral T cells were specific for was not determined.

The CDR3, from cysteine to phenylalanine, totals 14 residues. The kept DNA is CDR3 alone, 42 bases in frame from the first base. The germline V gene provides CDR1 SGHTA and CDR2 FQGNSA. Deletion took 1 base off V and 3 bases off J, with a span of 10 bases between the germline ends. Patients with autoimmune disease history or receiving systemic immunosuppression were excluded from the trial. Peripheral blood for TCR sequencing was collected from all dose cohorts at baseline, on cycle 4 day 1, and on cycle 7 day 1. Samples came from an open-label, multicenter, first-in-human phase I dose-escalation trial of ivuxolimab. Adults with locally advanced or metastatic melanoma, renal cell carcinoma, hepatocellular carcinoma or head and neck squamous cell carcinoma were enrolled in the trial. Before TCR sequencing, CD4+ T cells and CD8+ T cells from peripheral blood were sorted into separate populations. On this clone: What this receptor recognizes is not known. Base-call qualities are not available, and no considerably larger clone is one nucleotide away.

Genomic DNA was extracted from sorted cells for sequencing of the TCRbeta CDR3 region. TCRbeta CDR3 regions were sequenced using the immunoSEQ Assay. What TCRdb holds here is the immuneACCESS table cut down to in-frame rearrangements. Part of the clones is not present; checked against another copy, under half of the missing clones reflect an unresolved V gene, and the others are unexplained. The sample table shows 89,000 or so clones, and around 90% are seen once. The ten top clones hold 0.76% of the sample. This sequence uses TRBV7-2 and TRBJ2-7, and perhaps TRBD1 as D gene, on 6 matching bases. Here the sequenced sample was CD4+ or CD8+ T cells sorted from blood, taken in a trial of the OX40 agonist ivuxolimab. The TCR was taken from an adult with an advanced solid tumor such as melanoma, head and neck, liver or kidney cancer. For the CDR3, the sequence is CASSLESGHYEQYF. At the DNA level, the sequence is TGTGCCAGCAGCTTAGAGTCGGGACACTACGAGCAGTACTTC.